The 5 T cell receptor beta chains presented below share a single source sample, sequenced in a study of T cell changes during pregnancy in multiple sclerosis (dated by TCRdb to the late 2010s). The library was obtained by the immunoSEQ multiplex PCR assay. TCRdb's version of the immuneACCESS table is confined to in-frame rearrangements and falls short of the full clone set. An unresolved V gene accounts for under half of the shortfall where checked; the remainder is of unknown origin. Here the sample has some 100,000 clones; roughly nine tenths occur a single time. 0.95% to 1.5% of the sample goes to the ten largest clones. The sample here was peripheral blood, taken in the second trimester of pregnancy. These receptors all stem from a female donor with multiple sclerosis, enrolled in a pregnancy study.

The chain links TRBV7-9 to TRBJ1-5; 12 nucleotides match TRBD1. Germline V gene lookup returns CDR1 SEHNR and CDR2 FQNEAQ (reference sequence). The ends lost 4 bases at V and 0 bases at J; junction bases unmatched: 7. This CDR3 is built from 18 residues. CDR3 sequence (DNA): TGTGCCAGCAGCTGGGGACAGGGGGCGCGAGGTAGCAATCAGCCCCAGCATTTT. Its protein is CASSWGQGARGSNQPQHF.

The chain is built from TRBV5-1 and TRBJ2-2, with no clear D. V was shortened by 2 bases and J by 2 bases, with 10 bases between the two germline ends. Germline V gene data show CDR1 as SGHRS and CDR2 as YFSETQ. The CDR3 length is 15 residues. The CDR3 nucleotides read TGCGCCAGCAGCTTAGACGGAGCTAACACCGGGGAGCTGTTTTTT. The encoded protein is CASSLDGANTGELFF. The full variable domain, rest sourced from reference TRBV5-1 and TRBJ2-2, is KAGVTQTPRYLIKTRGQQVTLSCSPISGHRSVSWYQQTPGQGLQFLFEYFSETQRNKGNFPGRFSGRQFSNSRSEMNVSTLELGDSALYLCASSLDGANTGELFFGEGSRLTVL.

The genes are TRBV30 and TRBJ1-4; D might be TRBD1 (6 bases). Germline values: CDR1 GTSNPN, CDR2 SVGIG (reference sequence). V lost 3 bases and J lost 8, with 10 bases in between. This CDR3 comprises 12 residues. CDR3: CAWRRGYEKLFF. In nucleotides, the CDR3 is TGTGCCTGGAGGAGGGGGTACGAAAAACTGTTTTTT.

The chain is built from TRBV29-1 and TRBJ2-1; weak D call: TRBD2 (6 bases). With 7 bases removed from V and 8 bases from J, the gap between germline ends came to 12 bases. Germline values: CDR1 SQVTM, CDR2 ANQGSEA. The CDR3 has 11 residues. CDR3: CSALLAHEQFF. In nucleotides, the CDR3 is TGCAGCGCCCTACTAGCCCATGAGCAGTTCTTC.

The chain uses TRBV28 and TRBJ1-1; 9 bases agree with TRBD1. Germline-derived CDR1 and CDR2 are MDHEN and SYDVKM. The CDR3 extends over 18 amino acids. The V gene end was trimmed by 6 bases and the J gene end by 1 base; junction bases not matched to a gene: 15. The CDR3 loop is CASRPPGTGFMGNTEAFF. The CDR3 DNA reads TGTGCCAGCAGGCCCCCCGGGACAGGGTTCATGGGGAACACTGAAGCTTTCTTT. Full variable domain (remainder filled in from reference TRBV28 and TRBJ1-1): DVKVTQSSRYLVKRTGEKVFLECVQDMDHENMFWYRQDPGLGLRLIYFSYDVKMKEKGDIPEGYSVSREKKERFSLILESASTNQTSMYLCASRPPGTGFMGNTEAFFGQGTRLTVV.